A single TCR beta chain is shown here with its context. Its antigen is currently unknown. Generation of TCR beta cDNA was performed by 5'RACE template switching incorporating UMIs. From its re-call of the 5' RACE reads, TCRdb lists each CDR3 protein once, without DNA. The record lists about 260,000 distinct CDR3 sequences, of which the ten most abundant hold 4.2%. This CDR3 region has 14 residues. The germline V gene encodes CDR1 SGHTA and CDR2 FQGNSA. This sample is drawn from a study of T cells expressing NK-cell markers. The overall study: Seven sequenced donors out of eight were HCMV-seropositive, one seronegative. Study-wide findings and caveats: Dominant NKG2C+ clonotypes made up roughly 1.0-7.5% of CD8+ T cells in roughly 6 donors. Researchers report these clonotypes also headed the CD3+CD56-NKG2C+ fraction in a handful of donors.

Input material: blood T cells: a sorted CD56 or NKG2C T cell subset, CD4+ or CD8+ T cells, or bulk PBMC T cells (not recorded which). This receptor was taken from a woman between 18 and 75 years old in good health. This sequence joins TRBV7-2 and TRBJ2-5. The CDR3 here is CASSFFADQETQYF.